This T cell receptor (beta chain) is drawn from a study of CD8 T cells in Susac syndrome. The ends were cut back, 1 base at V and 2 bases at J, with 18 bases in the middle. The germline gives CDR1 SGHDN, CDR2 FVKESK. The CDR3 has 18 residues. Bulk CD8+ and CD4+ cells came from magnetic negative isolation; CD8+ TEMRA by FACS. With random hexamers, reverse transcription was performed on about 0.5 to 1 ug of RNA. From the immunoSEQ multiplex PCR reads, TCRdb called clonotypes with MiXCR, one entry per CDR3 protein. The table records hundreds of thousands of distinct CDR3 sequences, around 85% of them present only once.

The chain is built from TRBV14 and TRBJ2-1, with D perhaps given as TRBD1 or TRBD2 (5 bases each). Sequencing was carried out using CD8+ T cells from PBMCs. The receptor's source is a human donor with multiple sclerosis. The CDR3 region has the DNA TGTGCCAGCAGCCAAGTCGAGGGTGGGGCTGGGGCCTACAATGAGCAGTTCTTC. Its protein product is CASSQVEGGAGAYNEQFF. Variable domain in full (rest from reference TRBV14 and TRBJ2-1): EAGVTQFPSHSVIEKGQTVTLRCDPISGHDNLYWYRRVMGKEIKFLLHFVKESKQDESGMPNNRFLAERTGGTYSTLKVQPAELEDSGVYFCASSQVEGGAGAYNEQFFGPGTRLTVL.